Reported below is one T cell receptor beta chain. Its cognate antigen is unknown. The sample originates from a study of T cell responses to AZD1222 COVID-19 vaccine. General observations from the study: Baseline seropositivity occurred in only 5 or 6 AZD1222 recipients. A reported finding is that nearly half of spike-specific TCRs target unmutated variant regions. Vaccination with two AZD1222 doses was followed by a rise in Spike-specific TCR breadth and depth. Repertoires were sampled only after the peak T cell response.

Data came from immunoSEQ multiplex PCR; TCRdb stores just in-frame clones and leaves some out. The sample lists 150,000 to 200,000 clones; approximately 89% were seen once. This sequence was found in an adult who received the AZD1222 COVID-19 vaccine. This specimen consisted of peripheral blood, obtained 28 days after the second AZD1222 dose.

DNA of the CDR3: TGTGCCAGTAGTATAGACTGGAACACTGAAGCTTTCTTT. Amino acids: CASSIDWNTEAFF. The chain couples TRBV19 to TRBJ1-1, with D unclear. The CDR3 totals 13 residues. Germline CDR1 is LNHDA and CDR2 is SQIVND (reference sequence). Trimming stripped 0 bases from V and 1 base from J, with 3 bases between.